The present T cell receptor (beta chain) was sequenced within a study of technical replicates of blood from a handful of donors. Produced via immunoSEQ multiplex PCR; TCRdb's table is partial and in-frame only. The sample holds 62,000 or so clones, more than 75% seen once. This CDR3 comprises 13 residues. V was cut by 2 bases and J by 0 bases, with 4 bases left in between. Germline V CDR1 and CDR2: MNHEY, SVGAGI. Input material: PBMCs. The source of this sequence is a human donor in good health. Some clones in this sample may be carry-over from other donors' samples. This chain connects TRBV6-5 to TRBJ1-1; D is uncertain. Here the CDR3 reads CASSYAVNTEAFF. The CDR3 DNA reads as TGTGCCAGCAGTTACGCAGTGAACACTGAAGCTTTCTTT.